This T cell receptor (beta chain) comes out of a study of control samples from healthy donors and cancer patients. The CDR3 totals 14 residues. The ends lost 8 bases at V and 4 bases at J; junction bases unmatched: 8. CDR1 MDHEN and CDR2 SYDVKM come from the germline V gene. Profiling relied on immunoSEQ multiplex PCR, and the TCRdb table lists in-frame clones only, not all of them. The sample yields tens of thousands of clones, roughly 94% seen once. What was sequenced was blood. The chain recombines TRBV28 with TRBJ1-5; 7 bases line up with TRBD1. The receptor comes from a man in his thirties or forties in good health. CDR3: CASGGGQTNQPQHF. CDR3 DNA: TGTGCCAGCGGGGGGGGACAGACAAATCAGCCCCAGCATTTT.